The present TCR beta chain was sequenced within a study of beta chain features in type 1 diabetes. General study results and limits: The naive, central memory and Treg TCRB repertoires looked more alike in patients than they did in healthy donors.

Every bit of the isolated RNA underwent reverse transcription, so sequencing read expressed TCRB transcripts. The table came from immunoSEQ multiplex PCR; TCRdb's copy has only in-frame clones and leaves some out. The profile covers 110,000 to 150,000 clones, with roughly 10% appearing a single time and about 0.6% taken by the ten largest. This clone was seen a single time. The target antigen is unknown. The germline CDR1 and CDR2 sequences are SGHRS and YFSETQ. CDR3 size: 12 residues. The V and J ends lost 4 bases and 8 bases, in that order; junction bases with no gene match: 5. The source is a woman in her forties in good health. The sample comprised central memory CD4+ T cells from blood. The chain links TRBV5-1 to TRBJ1-2, with 7 nucleotides matching TRBD1. CDR3 protein: CASSRTGEGYTF. The CDR3 coding sequence is TGCGCCAGCAGCCGAACAGGGGAGGGCTACACCTTC.